This T cell receptor (beta chain) was found in a study of T cells in Graves' hyperthyroidism and ophthalmopathy. Notes on the study in general: Peripheral blood also featured most of the thyroid clonotypes expanded above 0.001.

Many counts were recorded for this clonotype. The antigen remains undetermined. The PBMCs were sourced from fresh peripheral blood (about 9.7 ml). RNA transcripts provided the source from which TCR beta CDR3 regions were amplified. During a first-round RT-PCR of the TCR CDR3, the HTBI primer set was used. TCRdb used MiXCR to reprocess the multiplex PCR reads, holding one entry per CDR3 protein. This table holds about 420,000 distinct CDR3 sequences, roughly an eighth found once. This clonotype originated in a woman aged 18-35 years with Graves' hyperthyroidism. Sequencing was done on a sample of blood.

CDR3 DNA: TGCAGCGTTATCCAACTGAACACTGAAGCTTTCTTT. This gives the protein CSVIQLNTEAFF. V and J are TRBV29-1 and TRBJ1-1; D not resolved. The CDR3 is 12 amino acids. V was pared by 5 bases and J by 0 bases, with 7 bases between. The V gene's germline CDR1 is SQVTM and CDR2 ANQGSEA. Drawing the rest from reference TRBV29-1 and TRBJ1-1, the complete variable domain is SAVISQKPSRDICQRGTSLTIQCQVDSQVTMMFWYRQQPGQSLTLIATANQGSEATYESGFVIDKFPISRPNLTFSTLTVSNMSPEDSSIYLCSVIQLNTEAFFGQGTRLTVV.